Presented here are 32 T cell receptor beta chains from one specimen sequenced in a study of cytomegalovirus exposure and HLA in healthy donors. This table comes from immunoSEQ multiplex PCR, and its TCRdb copy is limited to in-frame clones, with some not included. The table shows over 85,000 clones, with 84% occurring only once. The sample was PBMCs. These receptors were collected from a woman between 18 and 30 years old in good health and CMV-seropositive.

The V gene is TRBV28, the J gene TRBJ1-4, with a possible D match to TRBD1 (5 bases). The CDR3 covers 15 residues. Germline CDR1 MDHEN, CDR2 SYDVKM. Trimming took off 2 bases at V and 8 bases at J, with 15 bases between the two ends. CDR3 sequence: CASSLGGREGEKLFF. In nucleotides, the CDR3 is TGTGCCAGCAGTTTAGGTGGGCGGGAGGGGGAAAAACTGTTTTTT.

The chain is built from TRBV6-5 and TRBJ1-3; D is unresolved. The V end lost 0 bases, the J end lost 1 base, and 7 bases lay between the germline ends. Germline values: CDR1 MNHEY, CDR2 SVGAGI. The CDR3 consists of 15 residues. CDR3 in DNA: TGTGCCAGCAGTTACTCTGTCGGGTCTGGAAACACCATATATTTT. Translating gives CASSYSVGSGNTIYF.

The rearrangement joins TRBV7-2 to TRBJ2-5, with D unresolved. The CDR3 runs to 12 residues. The V end lost 4 bases, the J end lost 6 bases, and 9 bases lay between the germline ends. The V gene's germline CDR1 is SGHTA and CDR2 FQGNSA. CDR3 region: CASSSSRQTQYF. The CDR3 DNA is TGTGCCAGCAGCTCCTCGCGGCAGACCCAGTACTTC.

This chain joins TRBV4-3 and TRBJ1-5; tentative D call: TRBD1 (6 bases). The CDR3 contains 15 residues. Germline-derived CDR1 and CDR2 are LGHNA and YSLEER. V shed 0 bases and J shed 9 bases, with 15 bases lying between them. The CDR3 nucleotides read TGCGCCAGCAGCCAAGAAACAGGGCCTTACCGGCCCCAGCATTTT. It specifies CASSQETGPYRPQHF.

The rearrangement uses TRBV7-9 and TRBJ2-1; 12 nucleotides match TRBD2. V lost 0 bases and J lost 9; bases outside the gene matches: 6. The CDR3 consists of 16 residues. Germline CDR1 is SEHNR and CDR2 is FQNEAQ (reference sequence). The CDR3 region is CASSLALASGGAEQFF. The CDR3 DNA reads as TGTGCCAGCAGCTTAGCGCTGGCTAGCGGGGGGGCTGAGCAGTTCTTC.

The genes are TRBV30 and TRBJ2-3; 7 bases align to TRBD2. The trim removed 3 bases at V and 1 base at J, leaving 16 bases unmatched. This CDR3 has 18 amino acids. Germline V gene data show CDR1 as GTSNPN and CDR2 as SVGIG (reference sequence). The DNA of the CDR3 is TGTGCCTGGAGCCCCCCAGGGCTAGCGGCGGGTGGCACAGATACGCAGTATTTT. Its translation: CAWSPPGLAAGGTDTQYF.

CDR3 protein: CASSYYVDQPQHF. DNA for the CDR3: TGTGCCAGCAGTTACTACGTAGATCAGCCCCAGCATTTT. The chain has TRBV6-6 and TRBJ1-5, with unresolved D. The CDR3 sequence is 13 residues long. V lost 1 base, J lost 5 bases, and 6 bases lay in between. CDR1 and CDR2 (germline): MNHNY, SVGAGI (reference sequence).

V is TRBV6-5 and J is TRBJ1-6; D might be TRBD1 (6 bases). Germline V lookup: CDR1 MNHEY, CDR2 SVGAGI. The CDR3 loop spans 15 amino acids. The V and J ends lost 0 bases and 8 bases respectively, with 11 bases between them. CDR3 nucleotides: TGTGCCAGCAGTTACTCGGGTCCAGGGGATTCACCCCTCCACTTT. Protein: CASSYSGPGDSPLHF.

This clone was counted only a few times. V usage is TRBV5-4 and J usage is TRBJ2-7; D might be TRBD1 (5 bases). The length of the CDR3 is 15 residues. V was clipped by 0 bases and J by 2 bases, with 12 bases between them. Germline V gene sequence: CDR1 SGHNT, CDR2 YYREEE (reference sequence). CDR3 coding DNA: TGTGCCAGCAGCTTGGGTGGGGCTCAAGCCTACGAGCAGTACTTC. It translates to CASSLGGAQAYEQYF.

This chain links TRBV18 with TRBJ1-4; 9 bases align to TRBD1. Losses at the gene ends were 3 bases for V and 3 bases for J; bases not matched to a gene: 5. Germline V gene sequence: CDR1 KGHSH, CDR2 LQKENI. CDR3 length: 16 amino acids. CDR3 amino acids: CASSPTTGGANEKLFF. For the CDR3, the DNA is TGTGCCAGCTCACCCACGACAGGGGGAGCTAATGAAAAACTGTTTTTT. The whole variable domain, filled in from reference TRBV18 and TRBJ1-4, reads NAGVMQNPRHLVRRRGQEARLRCSPMKGHSHVYWYRQLPEEGLKFMVYLQKENIIDESGMPKERFSAEFPKEGPSILRIQQVVRGDSAAYFCASSPTTGGANEKLFFGSGTQLSVL.

This clone turned up a few times. Other DNA variants within this sample encode the same CDR3. J is TRBJ1-1 and V is TRBV7-3; D gene ambiguous. This CDR3 contains 13 residues. Trimming removed 5 bases from V and 1 base from J, with 8 bases in between. CDR1 is SGHTA, CDR2 FQGTGA, per germline. The DNA of the CDR3 is TGTGCCAGCAGCCAAGGAGGGAACACTGAAGCTTTCTTT. Residues: CASSQGGNTEAFF.

This chain connects TRBV11-2 to TRBJ1-4, with 10 bases identical to TRBD1. Germline V gives CDR1 SGHAT, CDR2 FQNNGV. This CDR3 contains 16 residues. V dropped 5 bases and J dropped 0; count of bases not matched to a gene: 3. Here the CDR3 reads CASSHGQGATNEKLFF. In nucleotides, the CDR3 is TGTGCCAGCAGCCACGGACAGGGGGCAACTAATGAAAAACTGTTTTTT.

V usage is TRBV2 and J usage is TRBJ2-1; 9 positions agree with TRBD1. V lost 8 bases and J lost 0; bases outside the gene matches: 11. The CDR3 runs 17 residues. Germline CDR1 SNHLY, CDR2 FYNNEI. The CDR3 bases are TGTGCCAGCTCGGGACAGGGCGACGCAAGCTCCTACAATGAGCAGTTCTTC. Protein product: CASSGQGDASSYNEQFF.

The rearrangement uses TRBV6-4 and TRBJ1-2; no reliable D call. Deletions cut 11 bases from V and 5 bases from J, with 33 bases between. Germline loops: CDR1 MRHNA, CDR2 SNTAGT. This CDR3 has 18 amino acids. CDR3 bases: TGTGCCCTGGGTGAGGTCGTTACCGATCGGCGGATGAGGTATGGCTACACCTTC. Amino acids: CALGEVVTDRRMRYGYTF.

The rearrangement links TRBV6-5 to TRBJ1-5; 7 bases fit TRBD1. Losses at the gene ends were 5 bases for V and 4 bases for J; bases not matched to a gene: 8. The CDR3 extends over 15 amino acids. Per the germline V gene, CDR1 is MNHEY and CDR2 is SVGAGI. The CDR3 loop reads CASSADRAWNQPQHF. DNA for the CDR3: TGTGCCAGCAGTGCTGACAGGGCTTGGAATCAGCCCCAGCATTTT.

The V and J genes are TRBV18 and TRBJ1-2, with unresolved D. V gave up 0 bases and J gave up 0 bases, with 8 bases separating them. CDR3 length: 15 amino acids. Germline values: CDR1 KGHSH, CDR2 LQKENI. The CDR3 protein is CASSPPYSANYGYTF. CDR3 DNA: TGTGCCAGCTCACCACCGTACTCTGCTAACTATGGCTACACCTTC.

This clone was detected only a few times. The chain carries TRBV28 and TRBJ1-3; weak D call: TRBD1 (5 bases). V was shortened by 7 bases and J by 1 base, with 17 bases between the two germline ends. The CDR3 has 16 amino acids. Germline assignment: CDR1 MDHEN and CDR2 SYDVKM. The CDR3 region has the DNA TGTGCCAGCATGACCGGCGGGGGATTATCTGGAAACACCATATATTTT. The encoded protein is CASMTGGGLSGNTIYF. The full variable domain, rest sourced from reference TRBV28 and TRBJ1-3, is DVKVTQSSRYLVKRTGEKVFLECVQDMDHENMFWYRQDPGLGLRLIYFSYDVKMKEKGDIPEGYSVSREKKERFSLILESASTNQTSMYLCASMTGGGLSGNTIYFGEGSWLTVV.

The V gene is TRBV7-2, the J gene TRBJ2-7; D is possibly TRBD2 (6 bases). The CDR3 spans 14 residues. Trimming pared 4 bases from V and 3 bases from J, leaving 13 bases between. Germline V gene data show CDR1 as SGHTA and CDR2 as FQGNSA. Written as DNA, the CDR3 is TGTGCCAGCAGCTCACCGGGACTCGGCTACGAGCAGTACTTC. Its translation: CASSSPGLGYEQYF. The full variable domain, rest sourced from reference TRBV7-2 and TRBJ2-7, is GAGVSQSPSNKVTEKGKDVELRCDPISGHTALYWYRQSLGQGLEFLIYFQGNSAPDKSGLPSDRFSAERTGGSVSTLTIQRTQQEDSAVYLCASSSPGLGYEQYFGPGTRLTVT.

The rearrangement joins TRBV11-2 to TRBJ1-4, with 9 bases matching TRBD1. The CDR3 extends over 17 amino acids. V lost 7 bases, J lost 7 bases, and 16 bases stayed unmatched. Germline CDR1 SGHAT, CDR2 FQNNGV. The CDR3 coding sequence is TGTGCCAGCACCATGACGCGGCCGGGACAGGGTTTTGAAAAACTGTTTTTT. Translated: CASTMTRPGQGFEKLFF.

J is TRBJ2-7 and V is TRBV11-2; D might be TRBD1 (5 bases). Trimming pared 5 bases from V and 6 bases from J, leaving 11 bases between. Germline loops: CDR1 SGHAT, CDR2 FQNNGV. CDR3 length: 12 residues. The CDR3: CASSQITGEQYF. CDR3 nucleotide sequence: TGTGCCAGCAGCCAGATTACAGGCGAGCAGTACTTC.

This clone was recorded only once. The genes are TRBV27 and TRBJ1-6, with 9 bases matching TRBD1. Unmatched junction bases numbered 7, after V lost 8 bases and J lost 5 bases. The CDR3 covers 15 residues. Germline CDR1 and CDR2: MNHEY and SMNVEV (reference sequence). CDR3 protein: CASASDRGDNSPLHF. Written as DNA, the CDR3 is TGTGCCAGCGCCTCGGACAGGGGTGATAATTCACCCCTCCACTTT.

This chain links TRBV4-3 with TRBJ1-2; D is unresolved. Germline V CDR1 and CDR2: LGHNA, YSLEER. Between the trimmed V and J ends, which lost 1 base and 10 bases, there was a span of 10 bases. CDR3 length: 12 residues. CDR3 protein: CASSQGETYYTF. As DNA, the CDR3 is TGCGCCAGCAGCCAAGGGGAGACTTACTACACCTTC.

The chain carries TRBV28 and TRBJ1-4; D gene ambiguous. CDR3 length: 16 amino acids. Per the germline V gene, CDR1 is MDHEN and CDR2 is SYDVKM. The V end lost 5 bases, the J end lost 2 bases, and 15 bases lay between the germline ends. CDR3 in DNA: TGTGCCAGCAGTCTAGGCCGGGGTTCGACTAATGAAAAACTGTTTTTT. This gives the protein CASSLGRGSTNEKLFF.

For the CDR3, the DNA is TGTGCCAGCAGTTACGGGGGGACTAGCACAGATACGCAGTATTTT. Translating it yields CASSYGGTSTDTQYF. The rearrangement links TRBV6-5 to TRBJ2-3; tentative D call: TRBD2 (6 bases). This CDR3 contains 15 residues. V lost 2 bases, J lost 0 bases, and 9 bases lay in between. CDR1 is MNHEY and CDR2 is SVGAGI in the germline V gene.

As regards this clone: This sample also contains other DNA sequences that code for the same CDR3. The gene calls are TRBV27 and TRBJ1-5; 9 bases align to TRBD1. V dropped 9 bases and J dropped 2; count of bases not matched to a gene: 5. Germline V gene sequence: CDR1 MNHEY, CDR2 SMNVEV (reference sequence). This CDR3 contains 14 residues. CDR3 region: CASSWTGGNQPQHF. The CDR3 DNA sequence: TGTGCCAGTAGCTGGACAGGGGGCAATCAGCCCCAGCATTTT.

The rearrangement links TRBV11-2 to TRBJ1-3, with no clear D. Germline V gene lookup returns CDR1 SGHAT and CDR2 FQNNGV. V was cut by 7 bases and J by 2 bases, with 6 bases left in between. The CDR3 loop spans 12 amino acids. CDR3 coding DNA: TGTGCCAGCAAGAGAACTGGAAACACCATATATTTT. Translation: CASKRTGNTIYF.

V and J are TRBV5-5 and TRBJ1-3; D not certain. CDR3 length: 12 amino acids. Deletions cut 0 bases from V and 7 bases from J, with 5 bases between. Germline CDR1 and CDR2: SGHKS and YYEKEE (reference sequence). The CDR3 protein is CASSLAGNTIYF. The CDR3 coding sequence is TGTGCCAGCAGCTTGGCCGGGAACACCATATATTTT.

This chain links TRBV11-3 with TRBJ2-2; maybe TRBD1 (6 bases). This CDR3 spans 13 amino acids. Trimming took off 3 bases at V and 7 bases at J, with 9 bases between the two ends. Germline-derived CDR1 and CDR2 are SGHNT and YENEEA. The DNA of the CDR3 is TGTGCCAGCAGCTTTCACAGGGACGGGGAGCTGTTTTTT. Encoded protein: CASSFHRDGELFF.

In this sample, this clone turned up once. The chain carries TRBV27 and TRBJ1-2, with D possibly TRBD1 on 6 matching bases. Germline V gene sequence: CDR1 MNHEY, CDR2 SMNVEV (reference sequence). The CDR3 spans 14 residues. V lost 0 bases, J lost 4 bases, and 9 bases lay in between. The CDR3 bases are TGTGCCAGCAGTTTATCCCAGGGGTTCTATGGCTACACCTTC. Translating gives CASSLSQGFYGYTF.

The chain has TRBV9 and TRBJ1-4; TRBD1 matches 8 bases. The CDR3 consists of 17 residues. Trimming took 4 bases from V and 3 from J; bases not matched to a gene: 11. CDR1 and CDR2 (germline): SGDLS, YYNGEE. In DNA, the CDR3 is TGTGCCAGCAGCCCCCGGACAGGGTCAAGGGCTAATGAAAAACTGTTTTTT. As protein: CASSPRTGSRANEKLFF.

The V gene is TRBV27, the J gene TRBJ1-5, with D perhaps matching TRBD1 (5 bases). The germline V gene has CDR1 MNHEY and CDR2 SMNVEV (reference sequence). CDR3 size: 14 residues. Trimming took off 2 bases at V and 4 bases at J, with 9 bases between the two ends. CDR3 sequence reads: CASSLAAGNQPQHF. The CDR3 nucleotides are TGTGCCAGCAGTTTAGCGGCAGGGAATCAGCCCCAGCATTTT.

The CDR3 here is CASSGKQGMSYGYTF. CDR3 DNA: TGTGCCAGCAGCGGCAAACAGGGGATGTCCTATGGCTACACCTTC. This rearrangement joins TRBV11-3 to TRBJ1-2; the match to TRBD1 covers 7 bases. The V and J ends lost 5 bases and 4 bases, in that order; junction bases with no gene match: 10. CDR3 size: 15 residues. Per germline, CDR1 SGHNT and CDR2 YENEEA.